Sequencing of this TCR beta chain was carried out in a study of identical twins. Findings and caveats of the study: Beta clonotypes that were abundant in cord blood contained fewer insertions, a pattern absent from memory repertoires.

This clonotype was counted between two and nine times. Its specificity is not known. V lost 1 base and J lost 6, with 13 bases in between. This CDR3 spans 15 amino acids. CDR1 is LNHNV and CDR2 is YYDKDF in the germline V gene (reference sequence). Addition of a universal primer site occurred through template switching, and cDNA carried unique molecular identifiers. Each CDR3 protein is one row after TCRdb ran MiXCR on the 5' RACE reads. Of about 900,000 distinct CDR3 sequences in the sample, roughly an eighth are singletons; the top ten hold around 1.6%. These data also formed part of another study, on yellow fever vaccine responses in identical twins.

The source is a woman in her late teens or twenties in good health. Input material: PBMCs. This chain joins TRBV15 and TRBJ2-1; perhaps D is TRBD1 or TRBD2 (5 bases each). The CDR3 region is CATSRALGPINEQFF. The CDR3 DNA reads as TGTGCCACCAGCAGAGCCCTGGGACCCATCAATGAGCAGTTCTTC.